One T cell receptor (beta chain) is described in this entry. The antigen is not known. This record belongs to a study of cytomegalovirus exposure and HLA in healthy donors. Study summary: Some 85 million unique TCRs from HLA-typed donors were held in an early data release.

Findings and limits, study-wide: For cytomegalovirus status, the classifier reportedly gave diagnoses with high specificity and sensitivity. TCR beta sequences numbering around 15,000 were associated with HLA alleles at 0.05 false discovery rate in a later analysis. Earlier results showed most TCR beta V segments being productive about 90% or about 30% of the time.

Looked up from germline, CDR1 is SGDLS and CDR2 is YYNGEE. V was pared by 6 bases and J by 1 base, with 4 bases of the junction left unmatched. The CDR3 contains 14 residues. 60 Vbeta and 13 Jbeta primers were used in PCR. The method was immunoSEQ multiplex PCR; TCRdb's version includes in-frame clones alone and lacks a portion of them. The repertoire holds some 150,000 clones, approximately 80% seen once, with 7% in the top ten. Sequencing was done on a sample of PBMCs. V is TRBV9 and J is TRBJ1-2; 9 bases align to TRBD1. This sequence was found in a young woman in good health and CMV-seropositive. CDR3 coding DNA: TGTGCCAGCACTAGGGGACAGGGTAACTATGGCTACACCTTC. Protein: CASTRGQGNYGYTF. The full variable domain, in which reference TRBV9 and TRBJ1-2 provide the parts outside the CDR3, is DSGVTQTPKHLITATGQRVTLRCSPRSGDLSVYWYQQSLDQGLQFLIQYYNGEERAKGNILERFSAQQFPDLHSELNLSSLELGDSALYFCASTRGQGNYGYTFGSGTRLTVV.